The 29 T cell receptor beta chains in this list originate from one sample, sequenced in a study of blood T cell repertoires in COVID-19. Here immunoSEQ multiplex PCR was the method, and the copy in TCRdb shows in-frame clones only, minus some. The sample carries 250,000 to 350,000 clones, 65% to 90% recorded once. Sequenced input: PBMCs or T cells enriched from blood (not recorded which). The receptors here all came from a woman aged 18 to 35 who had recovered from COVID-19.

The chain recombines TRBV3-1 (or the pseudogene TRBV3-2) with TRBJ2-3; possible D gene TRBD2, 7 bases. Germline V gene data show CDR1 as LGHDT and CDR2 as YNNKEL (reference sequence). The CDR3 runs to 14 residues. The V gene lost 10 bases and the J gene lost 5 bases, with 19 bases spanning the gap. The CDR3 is CATQPGGGVDTQYF. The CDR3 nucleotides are TGTGCCACCCAACCTGGGGGGGGCGTAGATACGCAGTATTTT.

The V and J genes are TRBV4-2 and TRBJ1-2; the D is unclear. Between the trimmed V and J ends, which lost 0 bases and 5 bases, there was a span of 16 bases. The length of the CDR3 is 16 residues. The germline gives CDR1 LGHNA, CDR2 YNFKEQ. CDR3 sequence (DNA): TGTGCCAGCAGCCAAGATAGGAGAACTACTGGGTATGGCTACACCTTC. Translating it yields CASSQDRRTTGYGYTF.

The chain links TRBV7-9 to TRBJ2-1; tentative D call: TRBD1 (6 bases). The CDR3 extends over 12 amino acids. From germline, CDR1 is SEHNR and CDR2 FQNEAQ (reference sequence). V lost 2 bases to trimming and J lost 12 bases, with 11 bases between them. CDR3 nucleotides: TGTGCCAGCAGCTTACAGGGGTTGGGGCAGTTCTTC. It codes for CASSLQGLGQFF.

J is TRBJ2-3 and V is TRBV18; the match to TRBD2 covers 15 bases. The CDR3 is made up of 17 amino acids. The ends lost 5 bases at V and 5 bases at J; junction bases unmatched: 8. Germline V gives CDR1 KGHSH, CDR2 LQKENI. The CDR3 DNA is TGTGCCAGCTCATCTGGACTAGCGGGGGGGCCTCAAGATACGCAGTATTTT. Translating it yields CASSSGLAGGPQDTQYF.

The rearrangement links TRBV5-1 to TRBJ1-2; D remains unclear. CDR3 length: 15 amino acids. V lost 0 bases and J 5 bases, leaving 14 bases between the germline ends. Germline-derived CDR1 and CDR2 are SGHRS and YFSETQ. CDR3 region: CASSLGENRKYGYTF. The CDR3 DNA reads TGCGCCAGCAGCTTGGGTGAAAACAGAAAGTATGGCTACACCTTC.

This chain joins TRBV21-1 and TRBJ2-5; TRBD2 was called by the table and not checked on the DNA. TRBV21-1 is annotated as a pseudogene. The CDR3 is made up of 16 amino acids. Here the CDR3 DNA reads TGTGCCAGCAGCAAAAATAGCAGAGAGGCCCAAGAGACCCAGTACTTC. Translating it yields CASSKNSREAQETQYF.

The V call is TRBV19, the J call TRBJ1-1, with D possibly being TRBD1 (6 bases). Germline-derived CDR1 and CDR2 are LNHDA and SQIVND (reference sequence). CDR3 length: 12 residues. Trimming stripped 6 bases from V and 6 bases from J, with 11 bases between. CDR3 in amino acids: CASSLGQSEAFF. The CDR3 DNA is TGTGCCAGTAGCCTCGGACAGTCTGAAGCTTTCTTT.

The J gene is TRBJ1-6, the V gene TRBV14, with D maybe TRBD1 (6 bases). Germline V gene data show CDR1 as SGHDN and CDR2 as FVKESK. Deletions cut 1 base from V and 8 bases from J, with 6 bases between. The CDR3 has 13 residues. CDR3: CASSQGTDSPLHF. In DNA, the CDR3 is TGTGCCAGCAGCCAAGGGACAGATTCACCCCTCCACTTT.

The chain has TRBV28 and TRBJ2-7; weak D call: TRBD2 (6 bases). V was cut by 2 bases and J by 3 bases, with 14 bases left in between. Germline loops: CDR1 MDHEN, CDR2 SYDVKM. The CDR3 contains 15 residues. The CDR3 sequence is CASSLPRDSYYEQYF. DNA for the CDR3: TGTGCCAGCAGTTTACCTCGGGACTCCTACTACGAGCAGTACTTC.

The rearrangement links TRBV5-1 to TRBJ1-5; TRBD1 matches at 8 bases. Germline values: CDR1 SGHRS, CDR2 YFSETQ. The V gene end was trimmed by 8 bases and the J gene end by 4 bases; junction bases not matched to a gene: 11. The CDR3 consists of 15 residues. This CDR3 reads CARDRTGLRNQPQHF. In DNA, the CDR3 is TGCGCCAGGGACCGGACAGGGCTGAGGAATCAGCCCCAGCATTTT.

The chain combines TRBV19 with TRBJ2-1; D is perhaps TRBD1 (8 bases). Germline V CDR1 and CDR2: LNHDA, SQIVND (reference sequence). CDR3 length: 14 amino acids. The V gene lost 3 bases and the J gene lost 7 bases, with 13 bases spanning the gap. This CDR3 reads CASSIGQGGNEQFF. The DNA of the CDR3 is TGTGCCAGTAGTATTGGACAGGGAGGGAATGAGCAGTTCTTC.

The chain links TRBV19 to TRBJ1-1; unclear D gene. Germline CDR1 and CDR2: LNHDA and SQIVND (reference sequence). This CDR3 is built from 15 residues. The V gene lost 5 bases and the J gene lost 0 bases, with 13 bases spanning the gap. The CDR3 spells CASSVYSHMNTEAFF. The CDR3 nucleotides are TGTGCCAGTAGTGTATACAGTCACATGAACACTGAAGCTTTCTTT.

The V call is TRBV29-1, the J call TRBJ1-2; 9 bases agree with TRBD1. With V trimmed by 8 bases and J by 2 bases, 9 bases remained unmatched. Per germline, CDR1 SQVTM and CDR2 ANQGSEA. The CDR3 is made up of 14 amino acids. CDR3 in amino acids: CSTTPGQGNYGYTF. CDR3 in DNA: TGCAGCACCACGCCGGGACAGGGAAACTATGGCTACACCTTC.

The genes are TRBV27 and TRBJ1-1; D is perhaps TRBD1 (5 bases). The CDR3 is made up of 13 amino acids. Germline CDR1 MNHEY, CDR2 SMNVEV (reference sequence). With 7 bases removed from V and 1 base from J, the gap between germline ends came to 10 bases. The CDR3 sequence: CASKWGGNTEAFF. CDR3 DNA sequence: TGTGCCAGCAAATGGGGGGGGAACACTGAAGCTTTCTTT.

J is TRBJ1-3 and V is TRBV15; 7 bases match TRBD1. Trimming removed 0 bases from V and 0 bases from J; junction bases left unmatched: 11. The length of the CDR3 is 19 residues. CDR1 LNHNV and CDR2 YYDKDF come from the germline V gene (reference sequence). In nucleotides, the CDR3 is TGTGCCACCAGCAGAGATAGCCGAACAGGGGCTTACTCTGGAAACACCATATATTTT. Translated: CATSRDSRTGAYSGNTIYF.

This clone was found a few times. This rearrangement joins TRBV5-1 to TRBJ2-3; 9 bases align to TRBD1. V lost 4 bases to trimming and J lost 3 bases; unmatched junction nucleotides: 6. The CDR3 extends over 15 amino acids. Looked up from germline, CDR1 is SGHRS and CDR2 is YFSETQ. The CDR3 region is CASSPGQGRTDTQYF. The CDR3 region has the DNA TGCGCCAGCAGCCCAGGACAGGGGAGGACAGATACGCAGTATTTT.

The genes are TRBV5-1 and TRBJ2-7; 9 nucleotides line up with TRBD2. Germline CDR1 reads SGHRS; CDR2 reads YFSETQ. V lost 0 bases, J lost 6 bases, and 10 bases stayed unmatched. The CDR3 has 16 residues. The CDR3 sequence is CASSLAGRGGDLEQYF. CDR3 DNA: TGCGCCAGCAGCTTGGCCGGGCGCGGGGGGGATCTCGAGCAGTACTTC.

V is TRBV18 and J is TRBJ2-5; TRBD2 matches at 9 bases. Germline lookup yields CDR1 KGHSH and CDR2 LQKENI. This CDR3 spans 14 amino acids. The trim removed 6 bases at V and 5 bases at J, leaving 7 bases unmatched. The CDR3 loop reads CASSRSGGLETQYF. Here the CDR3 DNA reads TGTGCCAGCTCCCGCAGCGGGGGGCTCGAGACCCAGTACTTC.

CDR3 protein: CASSQDVAGGGTQYF. The CDR3 nucleotides are TGTGCCAGCAGCCAAGACGTAGCGGGGGGAGGGACCCAGTACTTC. This rearrangement joins TRBV3-1 (or the pseudogene TRBV3-2) to TRBJ2-5; 10 bases map to TRBD2. CDR3 length: 15 residues. The germline V gene has CDR1 LGHDT and CDR2 YNNKEL (reference sequence). The V and J ends lost 0 bases and 7 bases, in that order; junction bases with no gene match: 5.

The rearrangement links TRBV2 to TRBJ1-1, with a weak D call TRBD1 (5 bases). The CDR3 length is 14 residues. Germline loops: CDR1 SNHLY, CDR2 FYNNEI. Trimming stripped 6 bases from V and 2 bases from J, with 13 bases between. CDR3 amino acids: CASRGWGTNTEAFF. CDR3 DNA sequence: TGTGCCAGCAGGGGATGGGGGACTAACACTGAAGCTTTCTTT.

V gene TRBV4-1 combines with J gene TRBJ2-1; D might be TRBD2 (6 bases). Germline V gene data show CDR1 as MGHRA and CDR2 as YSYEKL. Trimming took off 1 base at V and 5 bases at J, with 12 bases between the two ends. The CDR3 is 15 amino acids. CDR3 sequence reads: CASSQVGTRNNEQFF. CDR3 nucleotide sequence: TGCGCCAGCAGCCAAGTCGGGACTCGAAACAATGAGCAGTTCTTC.

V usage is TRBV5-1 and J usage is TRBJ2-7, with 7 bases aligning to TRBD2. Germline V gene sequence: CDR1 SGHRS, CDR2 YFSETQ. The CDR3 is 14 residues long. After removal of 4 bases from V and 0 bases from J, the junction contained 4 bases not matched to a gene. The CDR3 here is CASSPSGNSYEQYF. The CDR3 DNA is TGCGCCAGCAGCCCCAGCGGGAACTCCTACGAGCAGTACTTC.

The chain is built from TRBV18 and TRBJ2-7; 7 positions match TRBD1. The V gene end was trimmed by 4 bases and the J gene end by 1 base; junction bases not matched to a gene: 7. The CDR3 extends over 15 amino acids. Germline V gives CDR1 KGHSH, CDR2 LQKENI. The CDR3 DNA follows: TGTGCCAGCTCACGAACCGGGACAGAGTCCTACGAGCAGTACTTC. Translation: CASSRTGTESYEQYF. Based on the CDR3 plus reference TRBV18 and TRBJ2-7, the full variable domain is NAGVMQNPRHLVRRRGQEARLRCSPMKGHSHVYWYRQLPEEGLKFMVYLQKENIIDESGMPKERFSAEFPKEGPSILRIQQVVRGDSAAYFCASSRTGTESYEQYFGPGTRLTVT.

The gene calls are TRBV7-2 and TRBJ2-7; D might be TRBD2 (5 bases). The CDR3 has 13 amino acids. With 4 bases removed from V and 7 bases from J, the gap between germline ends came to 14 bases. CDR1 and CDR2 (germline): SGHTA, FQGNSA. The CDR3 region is CASSWVEREEQYF. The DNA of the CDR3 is TGTGCCAGCAGCTGGGTAGAGAGGGAAGAGCAGTACTTC.

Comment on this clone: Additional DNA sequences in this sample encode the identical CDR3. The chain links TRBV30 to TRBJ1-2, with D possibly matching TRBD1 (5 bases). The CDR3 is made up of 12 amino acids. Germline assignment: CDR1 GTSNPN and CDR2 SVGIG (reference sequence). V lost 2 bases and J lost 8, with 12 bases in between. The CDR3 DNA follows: TGTGCCTGGAGTCCGGGGGGTGGCGGCTACACCTTC. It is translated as CAWSPGGGGYTF.

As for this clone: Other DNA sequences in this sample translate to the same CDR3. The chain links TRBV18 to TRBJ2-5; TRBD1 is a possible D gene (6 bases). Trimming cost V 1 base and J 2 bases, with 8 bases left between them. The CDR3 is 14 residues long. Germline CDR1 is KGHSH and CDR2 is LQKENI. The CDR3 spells CASSPRRGQETQYF. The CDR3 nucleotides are TGTGCCAGCTCACCACGCAGGGGACAAGAGACCCAGTACTTC. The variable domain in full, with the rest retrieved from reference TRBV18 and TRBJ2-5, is NAGVMQNPRHLVRRRGQEARLRCSPMKGHSHVYWYRQLPEEGLKFMVYLQKENIIDESGMPKERFSAEFPKEGPSILRIQQVVRGDSAAYFCASSPRRGQETQYFGPGTRLLVL.

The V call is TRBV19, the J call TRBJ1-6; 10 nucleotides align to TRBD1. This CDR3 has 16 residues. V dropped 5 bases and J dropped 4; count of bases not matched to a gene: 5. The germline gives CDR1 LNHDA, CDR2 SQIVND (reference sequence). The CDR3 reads CASSEPGQGYNSPLHF. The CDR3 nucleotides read TGTGCCAGTAGTGAGCCGGGACAGGGGTATAATTCACCCCTCCACTTT.

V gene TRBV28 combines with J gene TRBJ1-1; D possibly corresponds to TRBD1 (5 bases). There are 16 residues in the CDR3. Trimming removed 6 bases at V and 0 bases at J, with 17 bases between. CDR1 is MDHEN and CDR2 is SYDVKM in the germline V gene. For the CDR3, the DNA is TGTGCCAGCAGCTCCATGGGAGGGGCCATGAACACTGAAGCTTTCTTT. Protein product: CASSSMGGAMNTEAFF.

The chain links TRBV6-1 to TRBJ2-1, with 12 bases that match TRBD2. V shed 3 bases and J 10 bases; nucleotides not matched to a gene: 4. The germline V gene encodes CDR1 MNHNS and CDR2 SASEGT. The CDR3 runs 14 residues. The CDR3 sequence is CASSEGLAGPEQFF. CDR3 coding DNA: TGTGCCAGCAGTGAGGGACTAGCGGGCCCCGAGCAGTTCTTC.